The text below deals with one T cell receptor beta chain. This specimen comes from a study of blood T cell repertoires in COVID-19. A Seattle source enrolled patients during active infection and followed them longitudinally. Original processing notes: Reference gene primer amplification gave nucleated cell count estimates. Measured with immunoSEQ multiplex PCR; TCRdb has only the in-frame clones, and not every one. Clone size and the V and J calls come from that table; the DNA yielded D and trimming. The data hold about 500,000 clones, with 89% observed a single time. This sequence originates from a man younger than 35 with COVID-19, enrolled during active disease. The material sequenced was peripheral blood.

CDR3 in DNA: TGTGCCTCACAAGGAGGGAGTTCCGGTTCACCCCTCCACTTT. Translating gives CASQGGSSGSPLHF. This rearrangement joins TRBV7-9 to TRBJ1-6, with D unresolved. Germline V lookup: CDR1 SEHNR, CDR2 FQNEAQ (reference sequence). CDR3 length: 14 amino acids. V lost 11 bases, J lost 9 bases, and 20 bases lay in between.